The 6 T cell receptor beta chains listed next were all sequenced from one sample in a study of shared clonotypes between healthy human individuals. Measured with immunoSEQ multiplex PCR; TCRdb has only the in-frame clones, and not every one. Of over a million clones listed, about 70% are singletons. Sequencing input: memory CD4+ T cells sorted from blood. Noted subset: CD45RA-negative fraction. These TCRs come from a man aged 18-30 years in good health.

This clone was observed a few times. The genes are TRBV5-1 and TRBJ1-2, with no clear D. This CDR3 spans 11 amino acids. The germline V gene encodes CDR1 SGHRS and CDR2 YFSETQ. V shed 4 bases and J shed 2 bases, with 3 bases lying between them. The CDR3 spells CASSENYGYTF. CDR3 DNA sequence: TGCGCCAGCAGCGAGAACTATGGCTACACCTTC. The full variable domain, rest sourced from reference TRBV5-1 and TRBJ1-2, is KAGVTQTPRYLIKTRGQQVTLSCSPISGHRSVSWYQQTPGQGLQFLFEYFSETQRNKGNFPGRFSGRQFSNSRSEMNVSTLELGDSALYLCASSENYGYTFGSGTRLTVV.

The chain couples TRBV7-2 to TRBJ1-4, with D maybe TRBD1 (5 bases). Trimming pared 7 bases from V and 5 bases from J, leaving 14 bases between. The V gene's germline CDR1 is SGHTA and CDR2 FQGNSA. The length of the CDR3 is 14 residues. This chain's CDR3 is CASTSQGGNEKLFF. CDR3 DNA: TGTGCCAGCACCTCTCAGGGAGGGAATGAAAAACTGTTTTTT.

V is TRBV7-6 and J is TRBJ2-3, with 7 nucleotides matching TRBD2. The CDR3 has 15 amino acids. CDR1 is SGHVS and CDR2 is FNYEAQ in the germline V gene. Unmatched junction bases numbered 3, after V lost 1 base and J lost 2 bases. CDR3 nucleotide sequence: TGTGCCAGCAGCTTAGACGGACTAGTCACAGATACGCAGTATTTT. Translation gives CASSLDGLVTDTQYF.

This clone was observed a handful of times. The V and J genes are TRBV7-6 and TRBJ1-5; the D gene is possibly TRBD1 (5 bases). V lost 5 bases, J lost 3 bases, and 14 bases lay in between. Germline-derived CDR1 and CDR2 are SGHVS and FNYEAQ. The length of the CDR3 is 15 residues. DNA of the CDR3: TGTGCCAGCAGCCCCCAATGGGGCACCAATCAGCCCCAGCATTTT. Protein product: CASSPQWGTNQPQHF.

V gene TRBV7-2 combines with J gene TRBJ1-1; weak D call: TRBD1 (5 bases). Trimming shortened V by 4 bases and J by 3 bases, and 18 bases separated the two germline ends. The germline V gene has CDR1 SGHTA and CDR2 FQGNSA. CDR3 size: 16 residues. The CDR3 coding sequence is TGTGCCAGCAGCTACCGGCATAGGGGCTTTGACACTGAAGCTTTCTTT. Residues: CASSYRHRGFDTEAFF. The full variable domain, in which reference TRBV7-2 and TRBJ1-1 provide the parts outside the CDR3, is GAGVSQSPSNKVTEKGKDVELRCDPISGHTALYWYRQSLGQGLEFLIYFQGNSAPDKSGLPSDRFSAERTGGSVSTLTIQRTQQEDSAVYLCASSYRHRGFDTEAFFGQGTRLTVV.

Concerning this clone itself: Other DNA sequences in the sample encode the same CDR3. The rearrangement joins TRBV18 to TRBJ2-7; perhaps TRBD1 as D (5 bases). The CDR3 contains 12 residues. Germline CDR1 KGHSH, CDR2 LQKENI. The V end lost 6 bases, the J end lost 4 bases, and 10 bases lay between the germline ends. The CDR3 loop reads CASSRDSYEQYF. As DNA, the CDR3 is TGTGCCAGCTCGCGCGACAGTTACGAGCAGTACTTC.